This T cell receptor (beta chain) was found in a study of T cell repertoires in cytomegalovirus infection. Background on the study: A matching HLA type, together with CMV infection, was signaled by public TCR beta signatures.

TCRdb processed the reads anew with MiXCR; each CDR3 protein has one entry. The table records 310,000 or so distinct CDR3 sequences, about a sixth of them present only once. This clonotype was recorded many times. The antigen remains undetermined. Study observations and caveats: Within the response measured ex vivo, HLA-C-restricted CMV-specific TCR beta clonotypes were dominant. Summed public TCR beta family frequency identified CMV carriers bearing the relevant HLA.

With 6 bases removed from V and 2 bases from J, the gap between germline ends came to 17 bases. The CDR3 is made up of 16 amino acids. CDR1 is MDHEN and CDR2 is SYDVKM in the germline V gene. The rearrangement uses TRBV28 and TRBJ1-5, with a tentative D call TRBD1 (5 bases). The receptor was isolated from a human donor in good health (CMV status not recorded). Some clones in this sample may be carry-over from other donors' samples. Sequenced material: PBMCs. The CDR3 DNA reads TGTGCCAGCAGCTCTTGGGAGCTGGGGGGCAATCAGCCCCAGCATTTT. Its translation is CASSSWELGGNQPQHF. The variable domain in full, completed from reference TRBV28 and TRBJ1-5, reads DVKVTQSSRYLVKRTGEKVFLECVQDMDHENMFWYRQDPGLGLRLIYFSYDVKMKEKGDIPEGYSVSREKKERFSLILESASTNQTSMYLCASSSWELGGNQPQHFGDGTRLSIL.